This TCR beta chain was identified during a study of response to subunit inactivated influenza vaccine. Study observations and caveats: Each seasonal flu vaccination may recruit only limited new T cells, authors suggested.

CDR1 is SGHVS and CDR2 is FQNEAQ in the germline V gene. The CDR3 is made up of 17 amino acids. The V gene lost 0 bases and the J gene lost 5 bases, with 20 bases spanning the gap. On this clonotype itself: Its antigen is still unknown.

TCRdb re-derived calls from the RT-PCR reads in MiXCR, one entry per CDR3 protein. The repertoire holds some 480,000 distinct CDR3 sequences, with roughly 9.7% as singletons. The J gene is TRBJ2-7, the V gene TRBV7-8, with D tentatively TRBD1 or TRBD2 (5 bases each). The receptor was isolated from a man aged 50-60 years who received an inactivated influenza vaccine. Sequences were derived from PBMCs from blood, sampled about 40 days after vaccination. CDR3 coding DNA: TGTGCCAGCAGCTTAGCGCCGGAAGGGGACGGGATCGACGAGCAGTACTTC. It encodes CASSLAPEGDGIDEQYF.